The 15 T cell receptor beta chains presented below share a single source sample, sequenced in a study of blood T cells in healthy people across ages. The second PCR ran about 6 to 12 cycles with a sample-barcoded 5' primer and J-beta primers. TCRdb reanalysed the 5' RACE reads using MiXCR and keeps one entry per CDR3 protein. The table shows 1.4 million to 1.5 million distinct CDR3 sequences, with about 40% occurring only once. Sequenced sample: blood. The receptors derive from a young woman in good health.

This clonotype appeared a few times. This sequence joins TRBV20-1 and TRBJ1-5, with D perhaps TRBD1 (6 bases). The V and J ends lost 4 bases and 6 bases respectively, with 19 bases between them. Looked up from germline, CDR1 is DFQATT and CDR2 is SNEGSKA (reference sequence). The CDR3 contains 15 residues. CDR3 protein: CSAKTPGVRGQPQHF. The CDR3 nucleotides read TGCAGTGCTAAAACTCCAGGGGTCCGAGGTCAGCCCCAGCATTTT.

Only a few counts were recorded for this clonotype. The genes are TRBV20-1 and TRBJ2-3, with 9 positions matching TRBD2. The trim removed 5 bases at V and 4 bases at J, leaving 25 bases unmatched. CDR3 length: 20 residues. CDR1 and CDR2 from the germline V gene are DFQATT and SNEGSKA (reference sequence). The DNA for the CDR3 is TGCAGTGCTGTACAGGTCGCAGCGGGGGGAGATACTACTAGCTCAGATACGCAGTATTTT. Protein sequence: CSAVQVAAGGDTTSSDTQYF.

There are a few counts of this clonotype. The chain has TRBV5-1 and TRBJ2-5; the match to TRBD2 covers 10 bases. This CDR3 has 16 amino acids. V was pared by 0 bases and J by 11 bases, with 13 bases of the junction left unmatched. Germline values: CDR1 SGHRS, CDR2 YFSETQ. CDR3 in amino acids: CASSLASGGPNNEQYF. CDR3 coding DNA: TGCGCCAGCAGCTTGGCTAGCGGGGGACCCAACAATGAGCAGTACTTC.

This clonotype showed up just a few times. CDR3 sequence (DNA): TGTGCCAGCAGCAAGCCGGGGACAGGGCTCTACGAGCAGTACTTC. The encoded protein is CASSKPGTGLYEQYF. The chain links TRBV21-1 to TRBJ2-5; TRBD1, the D gene given by the table, was not confirmed from the DNA. With the DNA end fitting TRBJ2-7 better, the J assignment may be wrong. TRBV21-1 is a pseudogene locus. The CDR3 runs 15 residues.

The chain is built from TRBV6-5 and TRBJ2-7; 10 bases map to TRBD1. The length of the CDR3 is 14 residues. CDR1 is MNHEY, CDR2 SVGAGI, per germline. The J segment lost 7 bases and the V segment lost 8 bases, leaving 11 bases of the junction unmatched. CDR3 protein: CASSSTGGNREQYF. The CDR3 DNA reads TGTGCCAGCTCCTCGACAGGGGGCAATCGGGAGCAGTACTTC.

V is TRBV2 and J is TRBJ2-1, with TRBD2 identical over 7 bases. This CDR3 spans 15 amino acids. Germline lookup yields CDR1 SNHLY and CDR2 FYNNEI. V dropped 8 bases and J dropped 6; count of bases not matched to a gene: 13. CDR3 protein: CASREAELLGNEQFF. In DNA, the CDR3 is TGTGCCAGCCGGGAGGCAGAACTCCTGGGCAATGAGCAGTTCTTC. The full variable domain, with the rest looked up from reference TRBV2 and TRBJ2-1, is EPEVTQTPSHQVTQMGQEVILRCVPISNHLYFYWYRQILGQKVEFLVSFYNNEISEKSEIFDDQFSVERPDGSNFTLKIRSTKLEDSAMYFCASREAELLGNEQFFGPGTRLTVL.

This clonotype was detected only a few times. The chain couples TRBV6-1 to TRBJ1-4; D is ambiguous. The CDR3 covers 16 residues. V was trimmed by 6 bases and J by 6 bases, leaving 20 bases between them. Looked up from germline, CDR1 is MNHNS and CDR2 is SASEGT. Written as DNA, the CDR3 is TGTGCCAGCAGGAAGGAGCGCCTGGGGTTTTATGAAAAACTGTTTTTT. It yields the protein CASRKERLGFYEKLFF.

This clonotype came up a few times. The chain joins TRBV20-1 to TRBJ2-6; D is perhaps TRBD1 or TRBD2 (5 bases each). Between the trimmed V and J ends, which lost 6 bases and 0 bases, there was a span of 15 bases. CDR1 and CDR2 (germline): DFQATT, SNEGSKA (reference sequence). The CDR3 spans 16 residues. This CDR3 is CSAFSDRASGANVLTF. Written as DNA, the CDR3 is TGCAGTGCCTTTAGCGACAGAGCCTCTGGGGCCAACGTCCTGACTTTC.

V is TRBV6-2 or TRBV6-3 and J is TRBJ1-1; D is unclear. The germline CDR1 and CDR2 sequences are MNHEY and SVGEGT. Trimming shortened V by 8 bases and J by 1 base, and 11 bases separated the two germline ends. There are 13 residues in the CDR3. The CDR3: CASGGQENTEAFF. In nucleotides, the CDR3 is TGTGCCAGCGGCGGGCAGGAGAACACTGAAGCTTTCTTT.

As regards this clonotype: At one end the junction does not follow the germline gene, possibly because of a read error. CDR3 protein: CGAREFGSFQETQYF. In DNA, the CDR3 is TGCGGTGCTAGAGAGTTTGGGAGTTTCCAAGAGACCCAGTACTTC. The rearrangement joins TRBV20-1 to TRBJ2-5; D is possibly TRBD2 (5 bases). Per germline, CDR1 DFQATT and CDR2 SNEGSKA (reference sequence). The CDR3 contains 15 residues.

With regard to this clonotype: A read error is possible here, since a much larger clone lies one base away. The chain is built from TRBV28 and TRBJ2-3, with TRBD2 as a possible D gene (5 bases). V gave up 6 bases and J gave up 1 base, with 11 bases separating them. The germline CDR1 and CDR2 sequences are MDHEN and SYDVKM. This CDR3 is 14 amino acids long. CDR3 nucleotide sequence: TGTGCCAGCAGCCCCAACGGGGGCACAGATACGCAGTATTTT. Its protein is CASSPNGGTDTQYF.

With respect to this clonotype: One end of the junction fails to match germline, which may point to a read error. This sequence joins TRBV7-2 and TRBJ2-5; D unclear. The J call could be wrong; TRBJ2-7 is a better fit for the DNA end. Germline values: CDR1 SGHTA, CDR2 FQGNSA. There are 13 residues in the CDR3. CDR3 nucleotides: TGTGCCGGCAGCTTAGGACCCATGTACGAGCAGTACTTC. Translation gives CAGSLGPMYEQYF.

The chain links TRBV30 to TRBJ2-4; D gene uncertain. The germline CDR1 and CDR2 sequences are GTSNPN and SVGIG (reference sequence). The CDR3 has 14 residues. Trimming took off 6 bases at V and 0 bases at J, with 12 bases between the two ends. CDR3 amino acids: CACGESLAKNIQYF. In nucleotides, the CDR3 is TGTGCCTGCGGAGAGAGTCTAGCCAAAAACATTCAGTACTTC.

J is TRBJ1-6 and V is TRBV27; unclear D gene. Between the trimmed V and J ends, which lost 4 bases and 9 bases, there was a span of 7 bases. This CDR3 contains 12 residues. Germline-derived CDR1 and CDR2 are MNHEY and SMNVEV (reference sequence). CDR3 in amino acids: CASSSPSSPLHF. CDR3 DNA sequence: TGTGCCAGCAGTTCCCCAAGTTCACCCCTCCACTTT.

The rearrangement joins TRBV9 to TRBJ2-3, with 13 bases aligning to TRBD2. Trimming removed 5 bases from V and 4 bases from J; junction bases left unmatched: 7. CDR1 is SGDLS and CDR2 is YYNGEE in the germline V gene. CDR3 length equals 16 residues. CDR3 amino acids: CASSTGLAGIADTQYF. In nucleotides, the CDR3 is TGTGCCAGCAGTACGGGACTAGCGGGGATCGCAGATACGCAGTATTTT.